This TCR beta chain comes out of a study of control samples from healthy donors and cancer patients. In germline, CDR1 is SGDLS, CDR2 YYNGEE. The CDR3 has 14 residues. Trimming pared 4 bases from V and 2 bases from J, leaving 13 bases between. Here immunoSEQ multiplex PCR was the method, and the copy in TCRdb shows in-frame clones only, minus some. The sample consists of some 140,000 clones, nearly 90% of them appearing once. Sequencing was carried out using PBMCs. The receptor's source is a man in his forties or fifties with head and neck cancer. The gene calls are TRBV9 and TRBJ2-7; weak D call: TRBD2 (6 bases). The CDR3 nucleotides are TGTGCCAGCAGCCCCACCTGGAGGGCCTACGAGCAGTACTTC. This sequence encodes CASSPTWRAYEQYF. The variable domain in full, completed from reference TRBV9 and TRBJ2-7, reads DSGVTQTPKHLITATGQRVTLRCSPRSGDLSVYWYQQSLDQGLQFLIQYYNGEERAKGNILERFSAQQFPDLHSELNLSSLELGDSALYFCASSPTWRAYEQYFGPGTRLTVT.